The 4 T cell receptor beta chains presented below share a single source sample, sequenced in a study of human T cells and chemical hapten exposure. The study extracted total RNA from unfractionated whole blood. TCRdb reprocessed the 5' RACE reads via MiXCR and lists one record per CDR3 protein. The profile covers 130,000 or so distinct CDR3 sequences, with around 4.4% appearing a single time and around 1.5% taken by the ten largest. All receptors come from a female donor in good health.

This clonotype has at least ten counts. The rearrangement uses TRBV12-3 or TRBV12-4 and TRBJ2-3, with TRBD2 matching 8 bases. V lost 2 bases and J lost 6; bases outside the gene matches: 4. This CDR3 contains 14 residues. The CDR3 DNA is TGTGCCAGCAGTTTACTCCAGCGGGGGGATACGCAGTATTTT. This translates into CASSLLQRGDTQYF.

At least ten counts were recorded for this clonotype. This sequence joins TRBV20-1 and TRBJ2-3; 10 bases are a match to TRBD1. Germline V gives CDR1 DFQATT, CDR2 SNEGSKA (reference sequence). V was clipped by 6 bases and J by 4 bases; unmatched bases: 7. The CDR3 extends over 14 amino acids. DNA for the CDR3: TGCAGTGCGGTAGACAGGGGGCTGGCAGATACGCAGTATTTT. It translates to CSAVDRGLADTQYF.

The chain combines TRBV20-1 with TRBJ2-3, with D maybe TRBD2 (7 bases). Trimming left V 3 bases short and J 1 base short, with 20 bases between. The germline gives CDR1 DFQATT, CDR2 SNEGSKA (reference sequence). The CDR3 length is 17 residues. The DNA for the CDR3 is TGCAGTGCTAGTGCTTTGCGAGGGGGGGAATGCACAGATACGCAGTATTTT. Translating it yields CSASALRGGECTDTQYF.

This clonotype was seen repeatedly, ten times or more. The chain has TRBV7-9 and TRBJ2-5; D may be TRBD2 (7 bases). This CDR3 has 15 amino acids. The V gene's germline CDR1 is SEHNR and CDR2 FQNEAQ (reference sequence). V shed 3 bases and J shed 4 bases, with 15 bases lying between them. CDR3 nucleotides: TGTGCCAGCAGCTTTGATTTGAGGGGGGGAGAGACCCAGTACTTC. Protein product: CASSFDLRGGETQYF.